This T cell receptor (beta chain) is drawn from a study of blood T cell repertoires in COVID-19. The CDR3 length is 15 residues. Germline V gene sequence: CDR1 SGHRS, CDR2 YFSETQ. The junction had 3 bases not matched to a gene; V was cut back by 1 base and J by 4 bases. Here immunoSEQ multiplex PCR was the method, and the copy in TCRdb shows in-frame clones only, minus some. The sample has over 200,000 clones, around nine tenths seen once. The receptor's source is a woman in her twenties or thirties who had been exposed to COVID-19. J is TRBJ2-1 and V is TRBV5-1, with TRBD1 identical over 9 bases. The specimen was PBMCs or T cells enriched from blood (not recorded which). The CDR3 DNA sequence: TGCGCCAGCAGCTTGCCCGGGACAGGGTACAATGAGCAGTTCTTC. Translation gives CASSLPGTGYNEQFF. Combining the CDR3 with reference TRBV5-1 and TRBJ2-1 gives the whole variable domain KAGVTQTPRYLIKTRGQQVTLSCSPISGHRSVSWYQQTPGQGLQFLFEYFSETQRNKGNFPGRFSGRQFSNSRSEMNVSTLELGDSALYLCASSLPGTGYNEQFFGPGTRLTVL.